This T cell receptor beta chain was sequenced during a study of blood T cells in healthy people across ages. Overall study findings and caveats: Estimated diversity that came from one million T cells was considered an underestimate. Using unsorted PBMCs precluded a conclusive naive versus antigen-experienced comparison.

Combining a sample-barcoded 5' primer with a J-beta primer mix, a second PCR ran for 7 to 11 cycles. Using its own MiXCR run on the 5' RACE reads, TCRdb lists one record per CDR3 protein. The sample contains some 1 million distinct CDR3 sequences, 45% of which appear only once. This clonotype was seen just once. Antigen unknown. The CDR3 contains 13 residues. The V gene's germline CDR1 is SQVTM and CDR2 ANQGSEA. V lost 4 bases, J lost 1 base, and 8 bases lay in between. This sequence was found in a woman aged 55-70 years in good health. The J gene is TRBJ1-3, the V gene TRBV29-1; D is unclear. What was sequenced was blood. The CDR3 loop is CSVGVGSGNTIYF. The DNA of the CDR3 is TGCAGCGTTGGTGTGGGGTCTGGAAACACCATATATTTT.